Listed below are T cell receptor beta chains from one sample, sequenced in a study of Graves' ophthalmopathy and Graves' hyperthyroidism. MiXCR was run by TCRdb on the multiplex PCR reads, yielding one entry per CDR3 protein. Of 650,000 to 800,000 distinct CDR3 sequences in the sample, approximately 39% were seen once. The material sequenced was peripheral blood. These receptor sequences come from an adult man with Graves' ophthalmopathy. Both conserved end residues are part of each CDR3. D genes are given only for firm matches. The size field is filled for only some rows; it gives once, few, many or a size class.

CDR3aa | CDR3nt | j_gene | d_gene | abundance | v_gene
CASSPSTSGDEQYF | TGTGCCAGTAGTCCGTCGACTAGCGGGGACGAGCAGTACTTC | TRBJ2-7 | TRBD2 | few | TRBV19
CASSPGTGDGYGYTF | TGTGCCAGCAGCCCCGGGACAGGGGACGGCTATGGCTACACCTTC | TRBJ1-2 | TRBD1 | . | TRBV7-2
CASATAGTRNGLETQYF | TGTGCCAGCGCGACAGCCGGGACTAGAAACGGACTAGAGACCCAGTACTTC | TRBJ2-5 | TRBD2 | once | TRBV6-5
CASSISPSGTGDGYTF | TGTGCCAGTAGTATCTCTCCCTCCGGGACAGGGGATGGCTACACCTTC | TRBJ1-2 | TRBD1 | many | TRBV19
CSARAGDSNQPQHF | TGCAGTGCTAGGGCAGGGGACAGCAATCAGCCCCAGCATTTT | TRBJ1-5 | . | many | TRBV20-1
CATSRDRGHNSPLHF | TGTGCCACCAGCAGGGACAGGGGTCATAATTCACCCCTCCACTTT | TRBJ1-6 | TRBD1 | . | TRBV15
CASSSWANTEAFF | TGTGCCAGCAGTAGTTGGGCGAACACTGAAGCTTTCTTT | TRBJ1-1 | . | many | TRBV7-9
CATAGGRETQYF | TGTGCCACCGCGGGGGGCCGGGAGACCCAGTACTTC | TRBJ2-5 | TRBD2 | few | TRBV6-6
CASQGISNTGELFF | TGTGCTAGCCAGGGGATTTCGAACACCGGGGAGCTGTTTTTT | TRBJ2-2 | . | . | TRBV12-5
CASSVAAQGLNTEAFF | TGTGCCAGCAGCGTTGCCGCCCAGGGCCTTAACACTGAAGCTTTCTTT | TRBJ1-1 | . | . | TRBV7-9
CASSLSQVGTEAFF | TGTGCCAGCAGCCTCAGCCAGGTCGGCACTGAAGCTTTCTTT | TRBJ1-1 | . | few | TRBV3-1
CASSEWAGTVNEKLFF | TGTGCCAGCAGTGAATGGGCCGGGACAGTTAATGAAAAACTGTTTTTT | TRBJ1-4 | TRBD1 | . | TRBV2
CASSLGWDVTEAFF | TGCGCCAGCAGCTTGGGTTGGGACGTGACTGAAGCTTTCTTT | TRBJ1-1 | . | many | TRBV5-1
CSARDSSYEGNTIYF | TGCAGCGCACGAGACAGCAGCTACGAGGGAAACACCATATATTTT | TRBJ1-3 | . | . | TRBV29-1
CASSMYLDRNQPQHF | TGTGCCAGTAGTATGTATTTGGACAGAAATCAGCCCCAGCATTTT | TRBJ1-5 | . | many | TRBV19
CASSWTAQHF | TGCGCCAGCAGCTGGACAGCCCAGCATTTT | TRBJ1-5 | . | . | TRBV5-1
CAAVFTGYGYTF | TGTGCTGCGGTCTTCACGGGCTATGGCTACACCTTC | TRBJ1-2 | . | few | TRBV25-1
CASRNVGQGSFRNTIYF | TGCGCCAGCAGAAACGTGGGACAGGGGAGTTTTCGGAACACCATATATTTT | TRBJ1-3 | TRBD1 | . | TRBV4-1
CAISEAASGSSTGELFF | TGTGCCATCAGTGAGGCGGCTAGCGGGAGTAGCACCGGGGAGCTGTTTTTT | TRBJ2-2 | TRBD2 | many | TRBV10-3
CASSSLGDSQETQYF | TGTGCCAGCAGTTCACTAGGGGACAGCCAAGAGACCCAGTACTTC | TRBJ2-5 | TRBD1 | . | TRBV7-9
CASSYQRGGPQETQYF | TGTGCCAGCAGCTATCAGCGGGGGGGCCCCCAAGAGACCCAGTACTTC | TRBJ2-5 | TRBD2 | many | TRBV7-8
CASSRPSTSGKETQYF | TGTGCCAGCAGCCGTCCTTCTACTAGCGGGAAAGAGACCCAGTACTTC | TRBJ2-5 | TRBD2 | . | TRBV7-4
CASSRLAGDLGTGELFF | TGTGCCAGCAGCCGATTAGCGGGAGATCTAGGGACCGGGGAGCTGTTTTTT | TRBJ2-2 | TRBD2 | . | TRBV9
CSVEIIIGGETQYF | TGCAGCGTTGAAATTATCATAGGGGGAGAGACCCAGTACTTC | TRBJ2-5 | . | many | TRBV29-1
CASSSKGDLTYEQYF | TGTGCCAGCAGCTCAAAAGGGGACTTAACCTACGAGCAGTACTTC | TRBJ2-7 | . | . | TRBV5-5
CASSSNRNSGANVLTF | TGTGCCAGTAGTTCAAACAGAAACTCTGGGGCCAACGTCCTGACTTTC | TRBJ2-6 | . | few | TRBV19
CASSQDRGGLTYEQYF | TGTGCCAGCAGCCAAGATAGAGGGGGACTTACCTACGAGCAGTACTTC | TRBJ2-7 | . | few | TRBV4-2
CASSQDRGLPTDTQYF | TGTGCCAGCAGCCAAGATAGGGGACTACCTACAGATACGCAGTATTTT | TRBJ2-3 | TRBD2 | . | TRBV2
CASSRRGATNTEAFF | TGTGCCAGCAGTCGTCGTGGGGCAACGAACACTGAAGCTTTCTTT | TRBJ1-1 | . | few | TRBV6-1
CASSLVAGMETQYF | TGTGCCAGCAGCTTAGTGGCAGGGATGGAGACCCAGTACTTC | TRBJ2-5 | . | . | TRBV11-2
CAITQGLGYTEAFF | TGTGCCATCACCCAGGGATTAGGGTACACTGAAGCTTTCTTT | TRBJ1-1 | . | . | TRBV10-3
CASSFGGRGEQYF | TGTGCCAGCAGTTTTGGCGGAAGGGGGGAGCAGTACTTC | TRBJ2-7 | . | many | TRBV12-3/TRBV12-4
CAISGTGDGYTIYF | TGTGCCATCTCCGGGACAGGGGATGGCTACACCATATATTTT | TRBJ1-3 | TRBD1 | . | TRBV10-3
CSAQRGVRDEQYF | TGCAGTGCTCAACGCGGAGTCCGCGACGAGCAGTACTTC | TRBJ2-7 | . | many | TRBV20-1